The present T cell receptor beta chain was sequenced within a study of T cell repertoires in cytomegalovirus infection. As for the study in general: Based on public TCR beta signatures, there were indications of CMV infection and of a matching HLA type. Findings of the study overall: CMV carriers having the relevant HLA were flagged by cumulative public TCR beta family frequency. HLA-C-restricted, CMV-specific TCR beta clonotypes were dominant ex vivo.

This clonotype has only a few counts. The antigen is unknown. CDR3 length: 13 amino acids. Germline CDR1 is SEHNR and CDR2 is FQNEAQ (reference sequence). Trimming stripped 4 bases from V and 4 bases from J, with 11 bases between. TCRdb reprocessed the reads with MiXCR, giving one entry per CDR3 protein. In the table there are some 43,000 distinct CDR3 sequences, about a fifth of which are singletons. The chain employs TRBV7-9 and TRBJ2-7; D assignment may be TRBD1 or TRBD2 (5 bases each). The TCR sequence derives from a human donor in good health (CMV status not recorded). Some clones in this sample may be carry-over from other donors' samples. The sample in question was CD8+ T cells from cultured PBMCs, obtained from culture after CMV antigen stimulation. DNA of the CDR3: TGTGCCAGCAGCTCAGTCTGGGGGTACGAGCAGTACTTC. Translation: CASSSVWGYEQYF.